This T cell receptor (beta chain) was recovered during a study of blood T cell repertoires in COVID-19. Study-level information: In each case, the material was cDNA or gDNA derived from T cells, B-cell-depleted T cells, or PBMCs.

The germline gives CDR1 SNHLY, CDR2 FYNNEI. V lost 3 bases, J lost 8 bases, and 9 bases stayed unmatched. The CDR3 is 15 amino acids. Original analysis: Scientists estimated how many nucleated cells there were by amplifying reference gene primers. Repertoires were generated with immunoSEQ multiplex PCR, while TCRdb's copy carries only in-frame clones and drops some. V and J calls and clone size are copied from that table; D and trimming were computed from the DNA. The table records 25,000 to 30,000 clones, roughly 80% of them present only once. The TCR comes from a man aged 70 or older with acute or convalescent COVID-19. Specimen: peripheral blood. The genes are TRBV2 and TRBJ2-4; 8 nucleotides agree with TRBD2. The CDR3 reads CASSDQGLVVDIQYF. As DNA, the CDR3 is TGTGCCAGCAGTGATCAGGGACTAGTCGTTGACATTCAGTACTTC. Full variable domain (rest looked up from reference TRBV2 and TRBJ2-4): EPEVTQTPSHQVTQMGQEVILRCVPISNHLYFYWYRQILGQKVEFLVSFYNNEISEKSEIFDDQFSVERPDGSNFTLKIRSTKLEDSAMYFCASSDQGLVVDIQYFGAGTRLSVL.